Described below is a single T cell receptor beta chain sequence and its context. Antigen: not known. The PCR ran on 60 Vbeta and 13 Jbeta primers. Some clones are missing from TCRdb's copy, which holds only in-frame ones; the method was immunoSEQ multiplex PCR. The repertoire has more than 95,000 clones, 60% to 85% of them found once; the top ten carry 8.6%. Trimming cost V 3 bases and J 4 bases; bases outside gene matches: 6. Looked up from germline, CDR1 is KGHSH and CDR2 is LQKENI. CDR3 length: 15 amino acids. The data were obtained in a study of cytomegalovirus exposure and HLA in healthy donors. Whole-study findings and limits: In vitro experiments confirmed that a few CMV-associated chains were specific for CMV antigens.

The chain combines TRBV18 with TRBJ2-7, with 10 bases identical to TRBD1. The TCR originated in a woman between 35 and 50 years old in good health and CMV-seropositive. Input material: PBMCs. The CDR3 region is CASSPRDRGVYEQYF. The CDR3 nucleotides read TGTGCCAGCTCACCGAGGGACAGGGGTGTGTACGAGCAGTACTTC.